The rows below give T cell receptor beta chains drawn from one sample of a study of identical twins. A single record per CDR3 protein comes from TCRdb applying MiXCR to the 5' RACE reads. The table includes 540,000 or so distinct CDR3 sequences, under 25% detected once. This same sample was also part of a study on yellow fever vaccine responses in identical twins.

Source material: CD4+ T cells sorted from blood. The receptor set was obtained from a woman between 18 and 29 years old in good health. CDR3s include the opening cysteine and the closing phenylalanine or tryptophan. The D gene is left open where the match is weak. The listing skips clone size in some rows; elsewhere it reads once, few, many or a size class.

J gene,D gene,clone size,CDR3 length,V gene,CDR3 DNA,CDR3 protein
TRBJ2-3,.,.,15,TRBV5-1,TGCGCCAGCAGCTTGTACTCGGGAATTGCAGATACGCAGTATTTT,CASSLYSGIADTQYF
TRBJ1-4,TRBD1,few,13,TRBV28,TGTGCCAGTACCGACAGGGAAGGTGAAAAACTGTTTTTT,CASTDREGEKLFF
TRBJ2-3,TRBD2,few,13,TRBV20-1,TGCAGTGTAGGCGGGAGGAGGGCAGATACGCAGTATTTT,CSVGGRRADTQYF
TRBJ2-7,.,few,15,TRBV28,TGTGCCAGCAGTTCTATCCGGACGGCTTCCTACGAGCAGTACTTC,CASSSIRTASYEQYF
TRBJ2-4,TRBD1,.,18,TRBV5-1,TGCGCCAGCAGCTTAGGGGAGACAGGGATGGGTGCCAAAAACATTCAGTACTTC,CASSLGETGMGAKNIQYF
TRBJ2-5,TRBD2,few,15,TRBV27,TGTGCCAGCAGTCTAAGCGGGAGGCCACCAGAGACCCAGTACTTC,CASSLSGRPPETQYF
TRBJ2-4,.,.,15,TRBV20-1,TGCAGTGCTAGAGTTCTCACGGGTTTGAAAAACATTCAGTACTTC,CSARVLTGLKNIQYF
TRBJ2-1,TRBD1,.,15,TRBV5-5,TGTGCCAGCAGCCTCGGACAGGGGATTTGGAATGAGCAGTTCTTC,CASSLGQGIWNEQFF
TRBJ2-1,.,few,16,TRBV7-6,TGTGCCAGCAGCCTAGACGGTGTCGCAGTTTACAATGAGCAGTTCTTC,CASSLDGVAVYNEQFF
TRBJ1-6,.,.,12,TRBV20-1,TGCAGTGGGACGGCTTATAATTCACCCCTCCACTTT,CSGTAYNSPLHF
TRBJ2-7,.,.,13,TRBV3-1,TGTGCCAGCAGCCAAGGGGGACTCCACGAGCAGTACTTC,CASSQGGLHEQYF
TRBJ2-1,.,.,18,TRBV2,TGTACCAGCTGTTTATCCCCGCCTCCGCGCCCCCTCTACAATGAGCAGTTCTTC,CTSCLSPPPRPLYNEQFF
TRBJ2-2,TRBD1,few,16,TRBV12-3/TRBV12-4,TGTGCCAGCAGAAAAGGGGGACAGGGCAAAACCGGGGAGCTGTTTTTT,CASRKGGQGKTGELFF
TRBJ2-1,TRBD2,.,17,TRBV11-1,TGTGCCAGCAGTAGGGGATCGGGACTAGCGGGAGTTGGTGAGCAGTTCTTC,CASSRGSGLAGVGEQFF
TRBJ1-2,TRBD1,few,14,TRBV10-3,TGTGCCATCAGTGTTGGGACAGGGTTCTATGGCTACACCTTC,CAISVGTGFYGYTF
TRBJ2-5,TRBD2,few,16,TRBV12-3/TRBV12-4,TGTGCCAGCAGAGGACTAGCGGGAGGGCCGGGAGAGACCCAGTACTTC,CASRGLAGGPGETQYF
TRBJ2-3,TRBD1,.,16,TRBV4-2,TGTGCCAGCAGCCAAGGGGACAGGGGTAATATTGATACGCAGTATTTT,CASSQGDRGNIDTQYF
TRBJ1-4,.,.,15,TRBV5-5,TGTGCCAGCAGCGGACGGGCGGCAACTAATGAAAAACTGTTTTTT,CASSGRAATNEKLFF
TRBJ1-2,TRBD1,.,13,TRBV20-1,TGCAGTGCCCTCCAGGGACAGAATTATGGCTACACCTTC,CSALQGQNYGYTF
TRBJ2-5,TRBD2,.,15,TRBV12-3/TRBV12-4,TGTGCCAGCAGGGCAGGACTAGCGGAGGGGGAGACCCAGTACTTC,CASRAGLAEGETQYF
TRBJ1-5,.,many,14,TRBV7-8,TGTGCCAGCAGCGTCCTTGGCTTAAATCAGCCCCAGCATTTT,CASSVLGLNQPQHF
TRBJ1-2,.,few,12,TRBV20-1,TGCAGTGCTAGAGTTGAGGGCTATGGCTACACCTTC,CSARVEGYGYTF
TRBJ2-3,.,many,16,TRBV11-3,TGTGCCAGCACCCAGTGGGCTCCACCTAGCACAGATACGCAGTATTTT,CASTQWAPPSTDTQYF
TRBJ2-1,TRBD2,few,15,TRBV5-4,TGTGCCAGCAGCTCGAAGACTAGCGGGGCTGATGAGCAGTTCTTC,CASSSKTSGADEQFF
TRBJ2-2,.,.,16,TRBV4-1,TGCGCCAGCAGCCCGGACCAGGGGCTCCACACCGGGGAGCTGTTTTTT,CASSPDQGLHTGELFF
TRBJ1-5,TRBD1,few,16,TRBV12-3/TRBV12-4,TGTGCCAGCAGTACAGGCCCAGGGGGAGGCAATCAGCCCCAGCATTTT,CASSTGPGGGNQPQHF
TRBJ2-5,TRBD1,.,20,TRBV7-6,TGTGCCAGCAGCTTAACGGGACAGGGTATTAGGTGGGCGGGACAAGAGACCCAGTACTTC,CASSLTGQGIRWAGQETQYF
TRBJ2-5,.,.,16,TRBV9,TGTGCCAGCAGCGTAGCCCCGACTAGTCGAGCAGAGACCCAGTACTTC,CASSVAPTSRAETQYF
TRBJ2-1,TRBD1,.,17,TRBV7-9,TGTGCCAGCAGCTTAAAGCCTCGTCGGGACAGGGGCGATGAGCAGTTCTTC,CASSLKPRRDRGDEQFF
TRBJ1-6,TRBD1,.,16,TRBV12-3/TRBV12-4,TGTGCCAGCAGCCCCGGCAGGGGGCGGGTTAATTCACCCCTCCACTTT,CASSPGRGRVNSPLHF
TRBJ2-1,.,.,11,TRBV24-1,TGTGCCACCAGTAGGTACGTTGAGCAGTTCTTC,CATSRYVEQFF
TRBJ2-7,.,.,13,TRBV10-3,TGTGCCAGCAGTCAAAAGGGTTCCTACGAGCAGTACTTC,CASSQKGSYEQYF